This T cell receptor beta chain was identified during a study of cytomegalovirus exposure and HLA in healthy donors. The germline CDR1 and CDR2 sequences are SEHNR and FQNEAQ (reference sequence). CDR3 length: 14 residues. The V gene lost 1 base and the J gene lost 7 bases, with 11 bases spanning the gap. The PCR made use of 60 Vbeta and 13 Jbeta primers. Data came from immunoSEQ multiplex PCR; TCRdb stores just in-frame clones and leaves some out. The sample records 150,000 or so clones, roughly 79% being singletons. Overall study results and limits: A list of 150 or so TCR beta chains associated with cytomegalovirus was given. A later analysis showed TCR association rates differing by HLA locus, peaking at DRB1 and lowest at HLA-C. TCR beta chain V- and J-gene trimming was linked, in a later analysis, to a missense variant in DCLRE1C.

As to this clone: The antigen is unknown.

The receptor's source is a man aged 40-55 years in good health and CMV-seronegative. The sequenced sample was PBMCs. The V call is TRBV7-9, the J call TRBJ2-4, with D possibly matching TRBD2 (6 bases). The CDR3 coding sequence is TGTGCCAGCAGCTTAGGGTCTGCGGGGAACATTCAGTACTTC. Translating it yields CASSLGSAGNIQYF.